This T cell receptor (beta chain) was sequenced during a study of blood T cell repertoires in COVID-19. Repertoires were generated with immunoSEQ multiplex PCR, while TCRdb's copy carries only in-frame clones and drops some. This table holds around 130,000 clones, roughly four fifths found once. The CDR3 consists of 15 residues. The V and J ends lost 4 bases and 6 bases, in that order; junction bases with no gene match: 6. Looked up from germline, CDR1 is KGHDR and CDR2 is SFDVKD. This clonotype was obtained from a human donor in a cohort sampled during active COVID-19. The rearrangement joins TRBV24-1 to TRBJ2-3; 10 nucleotides match TRBD1. The source material was peripheral blood. The CDR3: CATSEGQGIGDTQYF. The CDR3 DNA sequence: TGTGCCACCAGTGAGGGACAGGGGATAGGGGATACGCAGTATTTT.